These T cell receptor beta chains were read from a single sample in a study of T-cell reconstitution after alpha-beta-depleted transplantation in children. TCRdb used MiXCR to reprocess the PCR reads, holding one entry per CDR3 protein. The sample yields fewer than 750,000 distinct CDR3 sequences, roughly 23% seen once. Sequencing used PBMCs, mostly from graft donor cells, obtained 360 days after TCRalphabeta/CD19-depleted stem cell transplant. The receptors stem from a boy less than two years old who had a stem cell transplant for acute myeloid leukemia, so the T cells may come from the graft donor. Both conserved end residues are part of each CDR3. Size values are once, few and many counts, or a class for expanded clones, and some rows have none.

size,J,V,CDR3
few,TRBJ2-5,TRBV18,CASSPQGPRQQETQYF
many,TRBJ2-3,TRBV20-1,CSASEVTSGGPGDTQYF
few,TRBJ2-7,TRBV12-3/TRBV12-4,CASSPYPAYEQYF
few,TRBJ2-5,TRBV12-3/TRBV12-4,CASSLVAGTIETQYF
few,TRBJ1-2,TRBV29-1,CSVRQAASNYGYTF
many,TRBJ2-2,TRBV5-5,CASSYWTAPAGELFF
many,TRBJ1-4,TRBV6-5,CASSYNGVGNEKLFF
many,TRBJ2-1,TRBV5-1,CASSLGDLYNEQFF
many,TRBJ2-7,TRBV12-3/TRBV12-4,CASSLWGIYEQYF
-,TRBJ2-3,TRBV27,CASRKLAGKLTDTQYF
few,TRBJ1-1,TRBV15,CATTAHGGTEAFF
many,TRBJ2-2,TRBV5-1,CASSRGQGRTGELFF
many,TRBJ2-7,TRBV20-1,CSATGASTYEQYF
-,TRBJ2-3,TRBV28,CASRGRRGTDTQYF
many,TRBJ1-1,TRBV5-1,CASRVTGGAGTEAFF
many,TRBJ1-5,TRBV4-3,CASSQEVSNQPQHF
many,TRBJ2-7,TRBV11-3,CASSSESIEQYF
many,TRBJ2-3,TRBV19,CASSVLLATDTQYF
-,TRBJ2-5,TRBV15,CATSRASGGHKETQYF
many,TRBJ1-4,TRBV4-1,CASSQGLQGRNEKLFF
-,TRBJ2-3,TRBV29-1,CSVESGGITDTQYF
many,TRBJ2-2,TRBV13,CASSLRTGGYTGELFF
many,TRBJ1-1,TRBV29-1,CSVVMNGAFF
many,TRBJ1-6,TRBV6-2/TRBV6-3,CASRTDRGANSPLHF
-,TRBJ1-5,TRBV20-1,CSAQWRAGDYLTGQPQHF
-,TRBJ2-1,TRBV7-8,CASSLGDPGREQFF
few,TRBJ1-5,TRBV20-1,CSVPDRGTGRWSNQPQHF
-,TRBJ2-7,TRBV25-1,CASSEKGSPFYEQYF
few,TRBJ2-7,TRBV20-1,CSAAPRSASWEQYF
few,TRBJ2-7,TRBV7-2,CASSLVVRGRYEQYF
-,TRBJ2-5,TRBV25-1,CASSESPDWETQYF